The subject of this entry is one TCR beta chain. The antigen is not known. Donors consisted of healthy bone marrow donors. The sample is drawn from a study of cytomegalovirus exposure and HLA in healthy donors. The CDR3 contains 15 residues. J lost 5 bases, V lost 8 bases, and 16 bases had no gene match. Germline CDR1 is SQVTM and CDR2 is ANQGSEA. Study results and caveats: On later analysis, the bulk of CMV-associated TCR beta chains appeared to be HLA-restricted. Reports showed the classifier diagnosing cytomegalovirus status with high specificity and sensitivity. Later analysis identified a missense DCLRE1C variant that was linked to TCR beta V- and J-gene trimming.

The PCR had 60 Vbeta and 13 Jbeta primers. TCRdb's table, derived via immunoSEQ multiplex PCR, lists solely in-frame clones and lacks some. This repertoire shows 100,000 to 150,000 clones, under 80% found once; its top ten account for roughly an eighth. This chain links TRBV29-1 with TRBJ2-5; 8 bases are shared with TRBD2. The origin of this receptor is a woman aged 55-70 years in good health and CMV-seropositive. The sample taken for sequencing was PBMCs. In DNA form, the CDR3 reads TGCAGCTCACGTCGGGGGGGGCAACCCGGGGAGACCCAGTACTTC. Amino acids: CSSRRGGQPGETQYF.